A selection of T cell receptor beta chains follows, all from one sample in a study of cytomegalovirus exposure and HLA in healthy donors. Using immunoSEQ multiplex PCR, the repertoire was profiled, and TCRdb retains in-frame clones only, with some absent. The sample comprises under 300,000 clones, 80% to 90% of which are singletons, and 1% rests with the top ten. Input material: PBMCs. All receptors come from a woman between 18 and 29 years old in good health and CMV-seronegative. Each CDR3 is given with its conserved first and last residue. Fields, in order: V gene, J gene, CDR3 protein.

v_gene: TRBV7-8; j_gene: TRBJ2-7; CDR3aa: CASSLEAWGHAGEQYF
v_gene: TRBV12-2; j_gene: TRBJ2-7; CDR3aa: CASRPGMLQRGSYEQYF
v_gene: TRBV18; j_gene: TRBJ1-2; CDR3aa: CASSPPGQGIDGYTF
v_gene: TRBV19; j_gene: TRBJ1-1; CDR3aa: CASSMSGRITTEAFF
v_gene: TRBV30; j_gene: TRBJ2-1; CDR3aa: CAWSPRSPEKQFF
v_gene: TRBV10-3; j_gene: TRBJ2-7; CDR3aa: CAIGMTGDEQYF
v_gene: TRBV7-9; j_gene: TRBJ2-4; CDR3aa: CASSFPGLPNIQYF
v_gene: TRBV6-5; j_gene: TRBJ2-7; CDR3aa: CASTVSPLGSYEQYF
v_gene: TRBV5-4; j_gene: TRBJ1-3; CDR3aa: CASSPSTGNSGNTIYF
v_gene: TRBV5-6; j_gene: TRBJ1-4; CDR3aa: CASSLAKGAGEKLFF
v_gene: TRBV6-5; j_gene: TRBJ2-7; CDR3aa: CASTPGKISEQYF
v_gene: TRBV9; j_gene: TRBJ2-7; CDR3aa: CASRGLAGDEQYF
v_gene: TRBV13; j_gene: TRBJ2-7; CDR3aa: CASSGRRSGISYEQYF
v_gene: TRBV6-5; j_gene: TRBJ2-5; CDR3aa: CASSYGGGGPWETQYF
v_gene: TRBV7-9; j_gene: TRBJ2-7; CDR3aa: CASTVGGGEQYF
v_gene: TRBV10-3; j_gene: TRBJ2-3; CDR3aa: CAISESSGSLADTQYF